At least ten counts were recorded for the clone carrying this TCR beta chain. Germline CDR1 is SEHNR and CDR2 is FQNEAQ (reference sequence). Between the trimmed V and J ends, which lost 4 bases and 5 bases, there was a span of 14 bases. The CDR3 totals 15 residues. This record belongs to a study of response to subunit inactivated influenza vaccine. A single record per CDR3 protein comes from TCRdb applying MiXCR to the RT-PCR reads. The sample records about 540,000 distinct CDR3 sequences, roughly 25% being singletons. This sample was also put to use in a study of T cells expressing NK-cell markers. As reported in that work: Scientists made TCR beta cDNA using 5'RACE template switching with UMIs. Cells sorted as CD3+CD56+NKG2C+, CD3+CD56+NKG2C- and CD3+CD56-NKG2C+ T cells supplied the TCR beta repertoires.

Sequenced here: CD4+ T cells sorted from PBMCs, sampled 11 to 12 days after vaccination. The gene calls are TRBV7-9 and TRBJ2-2; D ambiguous. This receptor was obtained from a man between 45 and 60 years old who received an inactivated influenza vaccine. CDR3 sequence reads: CASSSPTVSTGELFF. The CDR3 DNA reads TGTGCCAGCAGCTCTCCGACGGTATCGACCGGGGAGCTGTTTTTT.